This section outlines one TCR beta chain sequence together with its context. The antigen it binds to is not known. Within one base of it there is no much larger clone, and no base qualities were kept. The data were obtained in a study of shared clonotypes between healthy human individuals (dated by TCRdb to between 2020 and 2021). Background for the entire study: The cohort comprised a couple of women and three men aged 18 to 49 years. Libraries were prepared and TCR repertoires were sequenced by different laboratories using diverse techniques, in order to increase sequencing depth and limit assay-specific biases. To estimate repertoire size and how much clonotypes are shared between individuals, the study performed deep sequencing of blood TCR repertoires from roughly five healthy adults. Between about 0.94 and 8.9 billion PBMCs per donor were obtained by leukapheresis. For each donor, CD4 naive and CD4 memory were each run on three plates, CD8 naive on two plates, and CD8 memory on one plate. Overall results and qualifications from the work: Even with the large sequencing depth, rarefaction of the sorted-subset datasets indicated that sequencing was incomplete. Clonotypes shared by all four sorted-subset donors showed higher generation probabilities than non-shared clonotypes. The small number of donors limited the genetic and exposure-history diversity represented. Naive subsets generally had larger estimated clonotype richness than memory subsets did. Sampling was limited to blood, and TCR repertoires in tissue likely differ from TCR repertoires in blood. When a few donors were compared, the shared fraction of clonotypes was about 5% for naive CD4, around 3.5% for naive CD8, 2% to 2.5% for memory CD4, and about 0.36% for memory CD8. Pairwise subsampling indicated that sequencing depth was expected to affect the degree of clonotype sharing among donors.

Using the deep immunoSEQ assay, multiplex PCR amplified TCR CDR3 regions from genomic DNA. Extracted genomic DNA from each cell subset was distributed evenly across all wells of several immunoSEQ 96-well plates, and each plate was treated as a replicate. For sorted subsets, about 220 ng of genomic DNA, equivalent to roughly 30,000 T cell genomes, went into each replicate PCR. The purified libraries were quantified using a Qubit 3.0 fluorometer, sized with a Bioanalyzer 2100, and then quantified again using the KAPA Library Quantification kit. Each immunoSEQ 96-well plate was sequenced on its own single-read 150-cycle Illumina NextSeq 550 flow cell. Turning to the authors' computational methods: Because the immunoSEQ output included only junctional sequences and no quality scores, the filtering could not be the same as the filtering used for full-length reads. To assign V/J genes and CDR3, sequences were annotated using PyIR, a Python wrapper for IgBLAST v1.9, with IMGT germline references. Any read was removed if the V/J assignment was weak (E-value above 1e-6), the CDR3 was missing, or the read contained stop codons, out-of-frame junctions, or ambiguous translated residues. A V3J clonotype was defined by an identical inferred V gene, J gene, and CDR3 amino acid sequence. Percentage overlap between repertoires was calculated by dividing the number of shared unique clonotypes by the size of the smaller repertoire. RTK rarefaction, the Chao1 estimator, and Recon v2.1 estimates of unobserved clonotypes were used to assess repertoire richness. OLGA was used to compute generation probabilities for all TCRbeta clonotypes that the gDNA method yielded from a handful of donors. The clones in this table, taken by TCRdb from immuneACCESS, are in-frame only. Not every clone is retained; where verified, under half of the shortfall comes from an unresolved V gene, and the cause of the rest is unknown. That table gives V, J and clone size, and the DNA gave D and trimming. Here the sample has about 2.1 million clones; about 93% occur a single time. Jointly, the top ten make up around 1.7% of the sample.

CD8 naive samples consisted of CD45RO-negative cells that were positively selected for CCR7, yielding a CD45RA+CCR7+ population without TemRA cells. Healthy HIV-negative adults with no recently reported acute infections or vaccinations were included as donors. All donors were Caucasian adults living in Nashville, Tennessee, USA. Blood was collected by leukapheresis, and PBMCs were isolated by Ficoll-Histopaque density gradient centrifugation and then cryopreserved in liquid nitrogen vapor phase. Analytical flow cytometry was used to check the purity and quantity of each magnetically sorted T cell population. Genomic DNA was isolated from every sorted fraction and measured by UV absorbance on a Nanodrop 2000c. Sequences MNHEY (CDR1) and SMNVEV (CDR2) are obtained from the germline V gene (reference sequence). Trimming accounts for 5 bases at V and 3 bases at J, while the number of junction bases matched to no gene is 9. Inclusive of the bounding cysteine and phenylalanine, the CDR3 is 15 residues long. CDR3 DNA is the only sequence kept; it has 45 bases, read in frame from the first base.

The source is a young man in good health. Some clones in this sample may be carry-over from other donors' samples. The source material was naive CD8+ T cells from PBMCs. This specimen's cell subset or site label, per the study, means: CD45RA+CCR7+. The chain couples TRBV27 to TRBJ2-7, and 8 junctional nucleotides match TRBD1. The nucleotide sequence is given as TGTGCCAGCAGTACCCCTAGACAGGGGATCTACGAGCAGTACTTC. Translated, it reads CASSTPRQGIYEQYF.